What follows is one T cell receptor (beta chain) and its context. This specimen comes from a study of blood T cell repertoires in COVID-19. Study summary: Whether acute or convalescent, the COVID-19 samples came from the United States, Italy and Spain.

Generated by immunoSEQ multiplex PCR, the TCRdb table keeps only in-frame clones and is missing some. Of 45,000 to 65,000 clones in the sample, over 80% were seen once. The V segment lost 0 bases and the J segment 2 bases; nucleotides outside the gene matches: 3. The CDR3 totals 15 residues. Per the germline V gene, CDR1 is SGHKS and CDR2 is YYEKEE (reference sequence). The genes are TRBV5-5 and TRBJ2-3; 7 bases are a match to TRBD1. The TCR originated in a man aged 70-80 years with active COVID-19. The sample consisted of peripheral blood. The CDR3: CASSLGDSYTDTQYF. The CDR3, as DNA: TGTGCCAGCAGCTTGGGGGACAGCTACACAGATACGCAGTATTTT.